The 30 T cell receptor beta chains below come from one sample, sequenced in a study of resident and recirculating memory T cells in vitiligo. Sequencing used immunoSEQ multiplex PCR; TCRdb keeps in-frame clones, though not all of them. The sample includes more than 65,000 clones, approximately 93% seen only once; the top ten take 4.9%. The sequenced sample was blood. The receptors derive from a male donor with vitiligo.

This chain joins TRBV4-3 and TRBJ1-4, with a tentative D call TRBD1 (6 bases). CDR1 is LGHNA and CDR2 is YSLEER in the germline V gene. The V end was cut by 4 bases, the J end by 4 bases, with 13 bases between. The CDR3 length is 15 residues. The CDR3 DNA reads TGCGCCAGCAGCCCCCGACAGGTACTTAATGAAAAACTGTTTTTT. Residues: CASSPRQVLNEKLFF.

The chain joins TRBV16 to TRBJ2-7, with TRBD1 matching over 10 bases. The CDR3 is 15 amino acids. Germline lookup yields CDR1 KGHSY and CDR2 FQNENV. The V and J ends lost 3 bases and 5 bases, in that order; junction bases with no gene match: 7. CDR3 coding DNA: TGTGCCAGCAGCCACTCGACAGGGGGCGTGAACGAGCAGTACTTC. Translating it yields CASSHSTGGVNEQYF.

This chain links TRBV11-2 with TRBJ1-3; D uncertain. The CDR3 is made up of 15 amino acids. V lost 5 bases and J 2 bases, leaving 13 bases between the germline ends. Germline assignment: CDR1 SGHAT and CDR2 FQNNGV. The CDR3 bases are TGTGCCAGCAGCCCCACCGTCGGGGCTGGAAACACCATATATTTT. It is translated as CASSPTVGAGNTIYF.

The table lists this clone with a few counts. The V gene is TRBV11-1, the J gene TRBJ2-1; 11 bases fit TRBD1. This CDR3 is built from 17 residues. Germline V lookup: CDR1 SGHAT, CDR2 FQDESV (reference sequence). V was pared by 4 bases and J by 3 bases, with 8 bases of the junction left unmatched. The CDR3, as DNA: TGTGCCAGCAGCTCCTACCCGGGACAGGGGGTCTACAATGAGCAGTTCTTC. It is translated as CASSSYPGQGVYNEQFF. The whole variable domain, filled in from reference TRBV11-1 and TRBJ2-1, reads EAEVAQSPRYKITEKSQAVAFWCDPISGHATLYWYRQILGQGPELLVQFQDESVVDDSQLPKDRFSAERLKGVDSTLKIQPAELGDSAMYLCASSSYPGQGVYNEQFFGPGTRLTVL.

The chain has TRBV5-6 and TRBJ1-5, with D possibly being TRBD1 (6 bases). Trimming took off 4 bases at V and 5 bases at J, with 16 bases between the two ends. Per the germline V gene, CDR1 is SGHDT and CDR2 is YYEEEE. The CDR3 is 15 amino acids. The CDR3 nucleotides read TGTGCCAGCAGCATTAGGGACAACCTCTATCAGCCCCAGCATTTT. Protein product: CASSIRDNLYQPQHF.

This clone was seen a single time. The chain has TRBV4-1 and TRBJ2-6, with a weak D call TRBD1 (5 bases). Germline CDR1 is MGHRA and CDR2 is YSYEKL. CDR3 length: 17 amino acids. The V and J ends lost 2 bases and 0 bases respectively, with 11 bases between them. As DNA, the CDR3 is TGCGCCAGCAGCCAAACGCAGGGTCCCTCTGGGGCCAACGTCCTGACTTTC. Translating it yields CASSQTQGPSGANVLTF.

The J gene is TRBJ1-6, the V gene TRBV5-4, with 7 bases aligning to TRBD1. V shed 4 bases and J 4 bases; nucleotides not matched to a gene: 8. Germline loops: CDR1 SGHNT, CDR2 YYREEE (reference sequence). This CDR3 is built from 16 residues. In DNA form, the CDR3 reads TGTGCCAGCAGCCCACAGGGGCTTCGGTATAATTCACCCCTCCACTTT. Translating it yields CASSPQGLRYNSPLHF.

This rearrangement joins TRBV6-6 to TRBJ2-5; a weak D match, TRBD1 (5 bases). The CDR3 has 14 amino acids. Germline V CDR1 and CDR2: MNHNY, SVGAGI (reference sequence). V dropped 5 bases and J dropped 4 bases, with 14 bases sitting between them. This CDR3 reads CASSEVAGLETQYF. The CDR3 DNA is TGTGCCAGCAGTGAGGTAGCAGGGCTAGAGACCCAGTACTTC.

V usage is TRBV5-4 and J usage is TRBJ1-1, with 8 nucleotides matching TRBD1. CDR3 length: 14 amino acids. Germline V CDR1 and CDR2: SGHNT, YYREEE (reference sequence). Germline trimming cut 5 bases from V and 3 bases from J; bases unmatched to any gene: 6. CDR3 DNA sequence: TGTGCCAGCAGACTTACAGGGGGAGACACTGAAGCTTTCTTT. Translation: CASRLTGGDTEAFF.

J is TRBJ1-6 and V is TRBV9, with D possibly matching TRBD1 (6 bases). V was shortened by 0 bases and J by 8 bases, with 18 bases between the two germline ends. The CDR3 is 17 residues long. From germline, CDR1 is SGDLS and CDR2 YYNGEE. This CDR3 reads CASSVGPQGRRDSPLHF. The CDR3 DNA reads TGTGCCAGCAGCGTAGGTCCACAGGGTAGGCGGGATTCACCCCTCCACTTT.

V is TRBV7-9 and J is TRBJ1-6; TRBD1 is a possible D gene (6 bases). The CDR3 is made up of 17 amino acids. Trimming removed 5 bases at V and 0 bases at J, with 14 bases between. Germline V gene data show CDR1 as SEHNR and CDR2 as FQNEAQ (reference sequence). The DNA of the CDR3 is TGTGCCAGCAGCCCCACAGGGCCGAGCTCCTATAATTCACCCCTCCACTTT. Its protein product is CASSPTGPSSYNSPLHF.

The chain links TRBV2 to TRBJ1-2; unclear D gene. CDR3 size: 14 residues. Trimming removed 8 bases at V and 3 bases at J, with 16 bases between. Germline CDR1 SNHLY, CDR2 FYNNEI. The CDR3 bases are TGTGCCAGCGAGAGTACCGTACTTGACTATGGCTACACCTTC. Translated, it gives CASESTVLDYGYTF.

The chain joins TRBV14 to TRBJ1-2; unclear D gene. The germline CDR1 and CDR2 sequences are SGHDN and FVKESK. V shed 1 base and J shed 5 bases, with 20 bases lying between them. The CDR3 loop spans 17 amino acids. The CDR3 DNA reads TGTGCCAGCAGCCAAGCTAAAATAAACCAGGAGGGATATGGCTACACCTTC. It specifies CASSQAKINQEGYGYTF.

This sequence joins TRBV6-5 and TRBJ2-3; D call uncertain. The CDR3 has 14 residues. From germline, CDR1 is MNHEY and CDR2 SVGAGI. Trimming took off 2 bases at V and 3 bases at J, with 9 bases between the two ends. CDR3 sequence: CASSYGSLTDTQYF. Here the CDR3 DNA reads TGTGCCAGCAGTTACGGTAGTTTAACAGATACGCAGTATTTT.

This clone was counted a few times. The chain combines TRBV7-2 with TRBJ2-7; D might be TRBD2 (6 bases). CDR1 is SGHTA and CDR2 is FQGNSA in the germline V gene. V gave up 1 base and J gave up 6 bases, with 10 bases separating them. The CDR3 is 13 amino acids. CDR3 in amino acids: CASSLERRGEQYF. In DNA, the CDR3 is TGTGCCAGCAGCTTAGAGAGGAGGGGCGAGCAGTACTTC.

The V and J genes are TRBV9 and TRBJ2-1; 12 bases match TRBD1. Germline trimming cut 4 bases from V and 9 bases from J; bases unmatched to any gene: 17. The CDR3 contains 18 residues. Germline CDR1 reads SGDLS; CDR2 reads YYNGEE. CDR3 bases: TGTGCCAGCAGCCCCGCCGGGACAGGGGGCCGGACAGATGGTGAGCAGTTCTTC. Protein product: CASSPAGTGGRTDGEQFF.

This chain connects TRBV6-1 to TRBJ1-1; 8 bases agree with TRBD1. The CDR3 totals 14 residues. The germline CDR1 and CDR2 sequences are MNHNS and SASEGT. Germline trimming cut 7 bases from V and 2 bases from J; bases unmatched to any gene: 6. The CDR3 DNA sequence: TGTGCCAGCAAACTGGGACAGGTAAACACTGAAGCTTTCTTT. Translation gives CASKLGQVNTEAFF.

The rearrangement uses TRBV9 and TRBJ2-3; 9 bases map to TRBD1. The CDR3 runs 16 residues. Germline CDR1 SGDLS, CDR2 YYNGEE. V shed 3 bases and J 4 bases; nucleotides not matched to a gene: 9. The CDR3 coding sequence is TGTGCCAGCAGCGAGGGGGACAGGGTCATCCCAGATACGCAGTATTTT. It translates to CASSEGDRVIPDTQYF. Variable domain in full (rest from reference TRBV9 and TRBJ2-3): DSGVTQTPKHLITATGQRVTLRCSPRSGDLSVYWYQQSLDQGLQFLIQYYNGEERAKGNILERFSAQQFPDLHSELNLSSLELGDSALYFCASSEGDRVIPDTQYFGPGTRLTVL.

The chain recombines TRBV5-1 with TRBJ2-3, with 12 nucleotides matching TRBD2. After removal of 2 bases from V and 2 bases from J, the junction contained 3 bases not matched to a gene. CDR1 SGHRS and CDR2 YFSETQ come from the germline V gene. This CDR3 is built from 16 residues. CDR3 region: CASSFRTSGTTDTQYF. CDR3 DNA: TGCGCCAGCAGCTTCCGGACTAGCGGGACCACAGATACGCAGTATTTT.

CDR3 protein: CAISPDRSSGNTIYF. The CDR3 nucleotides read TGTGCCATCAGTCCCGACAGGAGCTCTGGAAACACCATATATTTT. This rearrangement joins TRBV10-3 to TRBJ1-3, with D tentatively TRBD1 (6 bases). V lost 5 bases and J 0 bases, leaving 11 bases between the germline ends. This CDR3 comprises 15 residues. The germline V gene encodes CDR1 ENHRY and CDR2 SYGVKD.

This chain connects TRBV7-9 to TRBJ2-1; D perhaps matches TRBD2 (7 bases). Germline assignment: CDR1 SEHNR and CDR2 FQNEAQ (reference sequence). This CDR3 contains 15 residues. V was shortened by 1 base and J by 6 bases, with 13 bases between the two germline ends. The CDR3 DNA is TGTGCCAGCAGCTTAGTGGGGGGGCCACTCAATGAGCAGTTCTTC. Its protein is CASSLVGGPLNEQFF.

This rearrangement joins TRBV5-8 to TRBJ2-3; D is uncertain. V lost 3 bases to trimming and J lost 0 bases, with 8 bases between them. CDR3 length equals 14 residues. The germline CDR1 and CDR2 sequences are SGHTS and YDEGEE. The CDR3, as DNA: TGTGCCAGCAGCTACAGCTCTAGCACAGATACGCAGTATTTT. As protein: CASSYSSSTDTQYF.

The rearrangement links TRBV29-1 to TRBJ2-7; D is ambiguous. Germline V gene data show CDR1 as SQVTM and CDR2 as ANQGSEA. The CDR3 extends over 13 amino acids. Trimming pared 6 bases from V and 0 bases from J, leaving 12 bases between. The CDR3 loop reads CSVSITSSYEQYF. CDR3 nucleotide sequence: TGCAGCGTCTCAATTACCAGCTCCTACGAGCAGTACTTC.

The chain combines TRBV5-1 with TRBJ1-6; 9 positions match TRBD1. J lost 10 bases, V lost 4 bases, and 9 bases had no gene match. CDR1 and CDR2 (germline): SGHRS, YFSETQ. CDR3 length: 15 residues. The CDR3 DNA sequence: TGCGCCAGCAGCGAGGGACAGGGTAGTCTCTCACCCCTCCACTTT. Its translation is CASSEGQGSLSPLHF.

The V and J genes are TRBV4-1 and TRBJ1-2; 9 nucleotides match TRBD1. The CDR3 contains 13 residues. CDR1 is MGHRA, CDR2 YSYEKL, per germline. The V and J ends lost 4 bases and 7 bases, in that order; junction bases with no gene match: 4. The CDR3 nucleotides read TGCGCCAGCAGCCCCCTGACAGGGGGTGGCTACACCTTC. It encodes CASSPLTGGGYTF.

The chain's CDR3 is CASSLAGQGYEQFF. In nucleotides, the CDR3 is TGTGCCAGCAGCTTGGCCGGGCAGGGATATGAGCAGTTCTTC. V and J are TRBV5-4 and TRBJ2-1, with D possibly being TRBD1 (5 bases). Trimming removed 0 bases from V and 8 bases from J, with 12 bases in between. This CDR3 has 14 residues. From germline, CDR1 is SGHNT and CDR2 YYREEE (reference sequence).

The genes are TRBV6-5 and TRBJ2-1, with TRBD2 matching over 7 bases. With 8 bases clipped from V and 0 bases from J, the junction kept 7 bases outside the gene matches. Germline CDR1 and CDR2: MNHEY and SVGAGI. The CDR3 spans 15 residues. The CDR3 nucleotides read TGTGCCAGCTCTCCCCGCGGGAGCTCCTACAATGAGCAGTTCTTC. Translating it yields CASSPRGSSYNEQFF.

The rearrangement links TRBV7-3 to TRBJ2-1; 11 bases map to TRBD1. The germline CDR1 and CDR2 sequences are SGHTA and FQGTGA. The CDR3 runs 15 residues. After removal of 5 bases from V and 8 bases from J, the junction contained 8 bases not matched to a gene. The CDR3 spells CASSVGTGGSHEQFF. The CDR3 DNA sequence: TGTGCCAGCAGCGTCGGGACAGGGGGTTCTCATGAGCAGTTCTTC.

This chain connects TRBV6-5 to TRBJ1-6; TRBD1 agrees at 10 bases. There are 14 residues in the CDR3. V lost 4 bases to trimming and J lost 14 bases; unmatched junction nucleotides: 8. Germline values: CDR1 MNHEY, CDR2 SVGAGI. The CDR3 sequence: CASSSGTGVLTLHF. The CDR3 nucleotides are TGTGCCAGCAGTTCCGGGACAGGGGTCCTAACCCTCCACTTT.

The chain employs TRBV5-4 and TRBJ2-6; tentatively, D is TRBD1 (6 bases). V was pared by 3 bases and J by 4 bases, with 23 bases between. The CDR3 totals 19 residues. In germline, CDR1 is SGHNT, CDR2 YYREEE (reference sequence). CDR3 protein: CASSSPGGQPEVGANVLTF. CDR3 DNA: TGTGCCAGCAGCTCTCCTGGGGGCCAACCCGAAGTCGGGGCCAACGTCCTGACTTTC.